This TCR beta chain comes out of a study of T-cell reconstitution after alpha-beta-depleted transplantation in children. Study outcomes and limitations: Surviving recipient T cells and thymic progenitors accounted for the high day-60 TCRbeta diversity observed in some patients. T-cell numbers and diversity, one year after transplant, stemmed largely from T cells that were newly produced. It was reported that alpha-beta T cells came from several hundred expanded graft clones (about two months after transplant).

The germline V gene encodes CDR1 SGHRS and CDR2 YFSETQ. The CDR3 runs to 16 residues. The V end lost 4 bases, the J end lost 4 bases, and 20 bases lay between the germline ends. Notes on this clonotype: What it binds is unknown.

Molecular barcoding with unique molecular identifiers was used for the TCRbeta library. TCRdb reanalysed the PCR reads using MiXCR and keeps one entry per CDR3 protein. The sample lists more than 40,000 distinct CDR3 sequences, around 50% seen once, with roughly two fifths in the top ten. The sequencing here drew on peripheral blood, taken before TCRalphabeta/CD19-depleted stem cell transplant. The TCR originated in a boy in the first two years of life with SCID, due to receive a stem cell transplant. The genes are TRBV5-1 and TRBJ1-2; the D is unclear. The DNA for the CDR3 is TGCGCCAGCAGCCCCTCAACGTCGGGGTCCTTCTATGGCTACACCTTC. It is translated as CASSPSTSGSFYGYTF.